This T cell receptor beta chain was sequenced during a study of tumor-infiltrating lymphocytes in primary liver carcinoma. Study as a whole: Staging of the tumors gave T1-T3 N0M0, with widths of about 4 to 10 cm. Samples returned roughly 3.65 to 7.13 million productive TCRbeta reads each. Read depth did not differ significantly between tissue types.

From approximately 550 ng of total RNA, TCR beta-specific cDNA was reverse-transcribed using a constant-region primer. Three nested multiplex PCR rounds, a slightly modified ARM-PCR, produced the libraries for TCR beta. Rounds one and two of PCR, each of roughly 10 cycles, were primed with TRBV1-TRBV30 forward primers and a C-beta reverse primer. TCRdb itself ran the multiplex PCR reads through MiXCR, one entry per CDR3 protein. The table includes about 300,000 distinct CDR3 sequences, less than 75% detected once. The CDR3 extends over 14 amino acids. Germline-derived CDR1 and CDR2 are SEHNR and FQNEAQ (reference sequence). Regarding this clonotype: Sequence at one end of the junction differs from germline and may be a read error.

Unsorted whole blood supplied the RNA, and germline DNA was extracted too. This receptor was obtained from a man between 35 and 55 years old with primary liver carcinoma and hepatitis B virus infection. The rearrangement uses TRBV7-9 and TRBJ2-5; 8 nucleotides align to TRBD1. Material for sequencing was peripheral blood. The CDR3 here is CASSPSTGVETKYF. The CDR3 coding sequence is TGTGCCAGCAGCCCCTCGACAGGGGTAGAGACCAAGTACTTC. The full variable domain, with the rest looked up from reference TRBV7-9 and TRBJ2-5, is DTGVSQNPRHKITKRGQNVTFRCDPISEHNRLYWYRQTLGQGPEFLTYFQNEAQLEKSRLLSDRFSAERPKGSFSTLEIQRTEQGDSAMYLCASSPSTGVETKYFGPGTRLLVL.